The sequence of this T cell receptor (beta chain) was determined in a study of blood T cell repertoires in COVID-19 (dated by TCRdb to 2018 to 2021). For the wider study: Samples from collaborators originated in the United States, Italy and Spain and spanned both the acute and convalescent phases of COVID-19. Where available, HLA class I and class II types were obtained from metadata supplied by the sample provider rather than from assay-based typing. The dataset comprised deeply sampled blood TCRbeta repertoires from subjects exposed to, actively infected with, or recovered from COVID-19. The material from the prospective study consisted of cDNA or gDNA derived from T cells, B-cell-depleted T cells, or PBMCs. The sample metadata nearly always contained a de-identified subject ID, COVID-19 status, age in years and sex. Samples came from the ongoing ImmuneRACE study (first 160 participants) plus 1,254 subjects from 6 global collaborators. The repertoires were released in a freely available public database meant as a resource for research on the immune response to SARS-CoV-2. Points the paper makes about the study in general: Clinical and demographic metadata were provided uncurated, with the amount varying by source and participant.

Trimming removed 4 bases from V and 8 bases from J, leaving 11 bases between the germline ends. Based on the germline V gene, the CDR1 and CDR2 sequences are MRHNA and SNTAGT. From cysteine to phenylalanine, the CDR3 is 13 amino acids long. Solely the CDR3 DNA is kept, with 39 bases framed from the first base. On this clone itself: Its antigen is unknown. No base-level quality is on record; no much larger clone is a single base apart.

The collaborating institutions used their own protocols to collect whole blood in K2EDTA tubes. For TCRbeta analysis, collaborators shipped samples in one of three forms: frozen whole blood, isolated PBMCs, or DNA extracted from either of those sample types. The immunoSEQ Assay, a bias-controlled multiplex PCR, was used to amplify TCRbeta CDR3 regions from genomic DNA. Per the authors' processing: The number of nucleated cells in each sample was estimated by amplification of reference gene primers within the assay. To quantify the absolute abundance of each unique TCRbeta CDR3 rearrangement, sequence reads were collapsed and filtered. For each sample, productive Simpson clonality was calculated as the square root of Simpson's diversity index across productive rearrangements. TCRdb took this table from immuneACCESS and kept in-frame rearrangements with V and J called. Such tables lack part of the clones; where checked against another copy, unresolved V genes explain under half of the gap, and the rest is unexplained. That table supplies the V and J calls and clone size; D and trimming were determined from the DNA. The sample yields about 47,000 clones; approximately 84% were counted once. Around 2.3% of the sample is in the top ten clones.

This clonotype was sampled from a man aged 50-60 years with acute or convalescent COVID-19. The sample comprised peripheral blood. Recombination connected TRBV6-4 to TRBJ1-4; the D gene remains uncertain. The CDR3 protein is CASSVPNSEKLFF. Read as DNA, the sequence is TGTGCCAGCAGTGTTCCCAACAGCGAAAAACTGTTTTTT.